This TCR beta chain is from a study of tumor and adjacent non-tumor tissue in lung cancer. The template was RNA from unsorted bulk tissue. This non-tumor lung sample came from over 3 cm beyond the tumor edge. Concerning this clonotype itself: At one end, the junction sequence differs from germline, possibly due to a read error.

TCRbeta libraries were built with three rounds of nested PCR, modified from ARM-PCR. TCRdb ran MiXCR on the multiplex PCR reads and lists one entry per CDR3 protein. The data contain about 100,000 distinct CDR3 sequences, about 62% of them singletons. The sequence came from a young man with non-small cell lung cancer. Sequences were obtained from distant non-tumor lung tissue.

CDR3 amino acids: CSVANRGYNEQCF. The CDR3 bases are TGCAGCGTTGCGAATAGGGGATACAATGAGCAGTGCTTC. J is TRBJ2-1 and V is TRBV29-1; tentatively, D is TRBD1 (5 bases). Germline V CDR1 and CDR2: SQVTM, ANQGSEA. The CDR3 is 13 residues long.